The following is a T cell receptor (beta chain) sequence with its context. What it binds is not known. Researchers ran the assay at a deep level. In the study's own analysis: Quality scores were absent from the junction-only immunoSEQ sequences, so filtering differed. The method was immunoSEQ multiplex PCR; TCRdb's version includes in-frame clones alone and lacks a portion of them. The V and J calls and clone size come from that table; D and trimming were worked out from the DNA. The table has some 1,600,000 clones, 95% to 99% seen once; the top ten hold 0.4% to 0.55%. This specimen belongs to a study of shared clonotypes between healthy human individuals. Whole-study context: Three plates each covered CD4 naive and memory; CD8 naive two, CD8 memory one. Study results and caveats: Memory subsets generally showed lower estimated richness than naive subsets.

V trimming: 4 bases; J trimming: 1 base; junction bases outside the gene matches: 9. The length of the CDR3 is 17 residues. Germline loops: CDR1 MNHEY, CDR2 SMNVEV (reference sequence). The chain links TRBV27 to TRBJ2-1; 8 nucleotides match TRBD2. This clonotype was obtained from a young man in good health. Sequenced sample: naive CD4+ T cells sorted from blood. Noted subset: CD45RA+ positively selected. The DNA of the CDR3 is TGTGCCAGCAGTTCCATCCGTCGCGGGAGGTCCTACAATGAGCAGTTCTTC. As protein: CASSSIRRGRSYNEQFF.